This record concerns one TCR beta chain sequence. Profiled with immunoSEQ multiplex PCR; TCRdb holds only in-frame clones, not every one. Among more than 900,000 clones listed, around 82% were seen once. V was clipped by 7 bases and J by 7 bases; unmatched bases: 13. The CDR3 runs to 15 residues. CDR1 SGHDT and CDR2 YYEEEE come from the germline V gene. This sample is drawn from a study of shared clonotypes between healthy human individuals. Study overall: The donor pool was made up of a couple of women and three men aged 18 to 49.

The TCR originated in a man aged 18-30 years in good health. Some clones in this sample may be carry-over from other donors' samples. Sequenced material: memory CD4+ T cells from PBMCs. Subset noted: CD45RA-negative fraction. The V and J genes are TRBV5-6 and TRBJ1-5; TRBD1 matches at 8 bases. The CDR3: CASANDRGGRQPQHF. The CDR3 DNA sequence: TGTGCCAGCGCGAACGACAGGGGCGGTAGACAGCCCCAGCATTTT.